The 14 T cell receptor beta chains below come from one sample, sequenced in a study of shared clonotypes between healthy human individuals. CD45RO-negative, CCR7-selected cells formed the naive CD8 fraction, which excluded terminally differentiated effector memory CD45RA+ cells. Only in-frame clones appear in the TCRdb table, and some are missing; sequencing was by immunoSEQ multiplex PCR. Of around 1.9 million clones in the sample, 80% to 95% are singletons; the top ten hold about 1.7%. The sample taken for sequencing was naive CD8+ T cells from PBMCs. These TCRs come from a man between 18 and 35 years old in good health. Some clones in this sample may be carry-over from other donors' samples.

This chain connects TRBV19 to TRBJ2-1, with D hard to call. Deletions cut 1 base from V and 8 bases from J, with 9 bases between. Germline V gives CDR1 LNHDA, CDR2 SQIVND (reference sequence). The CDR3 has 13 residues. The CDR3 bases are TGTGCCAGTAGTATAGGTCGAGCGCATGAGCAGTTCTTC. Translating it yields CASSIGRAHEQFF.

As for this clone: In the same sample, other DNA sequences code for this CDR3. This chain joins TRBV9 and TRBJ2-1; no clear D gene. V gave up 0 bases and J gave up 0 bases, with 7 bases separating them. This CDR3 region has 15 residues. The germline gives CDR1 SGDLS, CDR2 YYNGEE. The DNA for the CDR3 is TGTGCCAGCAGCGTAGTGGGCAGCTCCTACAATGAGCAGTTCTTC. It translates to CASSVVGSSYNEQFF.

The chain carries TRBV11-2 and TRBJ2-2; 9 bases are a match to TRBD1. With V trimmed by 5 bases and J by 5 bases, 9 bases remained unmatched. The CDR3 contains 16 residues. Germline V gene data show CDR1 as SGHAT and CDR2 as FQNNGV. The CDR3 bases are TGTGCCAGCAGCAATCCCGGGACAGGGCGGACCGGGGAGCTGTTTTTT. It yields the protein CASSNPGTGRTGELFF.

The chain combines TRBV5-1 with TRBJ2-7; perhaps D is TRBD1 or TRBD2 (5 bases each). Germline V gene data show CDR1 as SGHRS and CDR2 as YFSETQ. V was cut by 4 bases and J by 1 base, with 15 bases left in between. CDR3 length: 15 residues. This CDR3 is CASSPRDVVSYEQYF. CDR3 sequence (DNA): TGCGCCAGCAGCCCCCGGGACGTCGTGTCCTACGAGCAGTACTTC.

V is TRBV7-8 and J is TRBJ1-2; 7 positions match TRBD1. Germline CDR1 SGHVS, CDR2 FQNEAQ. The CDR3 has 16 amino acids. J was trimmed by 1 base and V by 2 bases; bases with no gene match: 7. The CDR3 DNA reads TGTGCCAGCAGCTTATACCGGGACAGCCTTAACTATGGCTACACCTTC. It specifies CASSLYRDSLNYGYTF.

The chain recombines TRBV28 with TRBJ1-1, with D unresolved. Trimming stripped 4 bases from V and 4 bases from J, with 13 bases between. In germline, CDR1 is MDHEN, CDR2 SYDVKM. The CDR3 totals 14 residues. CDR3 sequence: CASSSVRWGTEAFF. The CDR3 DNA sequence: TGTGCCAGCAGTTCTGTCAGATGGGGCACTGAAGCTTTCTTT. The full variable domain, rest sourced from reference TRBV28 and TRBJ1-1, is DVKVTQSSRYLVKRTGEKVFLECVQDMDHENMFWYRQDPGLGLRLIYFSYDVKMKEKGDIPEGYSVSREKKERFSLILESASTNQTSMYLCASSSVRWGTEAFFGQGTRLTVV.

As concerns this clone: The identical CDR3 is also encoded by other nucleotide sequences in the sample. The chain carries TRBV9 and TRBJ1-2, with 9 positions matching TRBD1. The CDR3 is 13 amino acids. V was pared by 3 bases and J by 8 bases, with 5 bases of the junction left unmatched. Germline CDR1 is SGDLS and CDR2 is YYNGEE. CDR3 sequence (DNA): TGTGCCAGCAGCGGTGGACAGGGGTACGGCTACACCTTC. This gives the protein CASSGGQGYGYTF.

The V call is TRBV27, the J call TRBJ2-7; D is possibly TRBD1 (6 bases). Trimming removed 6 bases from V and 9 bases from J, with 21 bases in between. Looked up from germline, CDR1 is MNHEY and CDR2 is SMNVEV (reference sequence). CDR3 length equals 14 residues. This chain's CDR3 is CASSYRAPGTRQYF. In DNA form, the CDR3 reads TGTGCCAGCAGCTACAGGGCCCCCGGTACGAGGCAGTACTTC.

The rearrangement uses TRBV27 and TRBJ2-3; 9 nucleotides align to TRBD1. V shed 6 bases and J 4 bases; nucleotides not matched to a gene: 8. Germline V lookup: CDR1 MNHEY, CDR2 SMNVEV (reference sequence). The CDR3 has 15 residues. DNA for the CDR3: TGTGCCAGCAGCCGAGACAGGGGGGCGGCAGATACGCAGTATTTT. This translates into CASSRDRGAADTQYF.

V gene TRBV4-3 combines with J gene TRBJ2-7; 9 positions match TRBD2. V lost 4 bases, J lost 3 bases, and 10 bases stayed unmatched. Per germline, CDR1 LGHNA and CDR2 YSLEER. CDR3 length equals 16 residues. The CDR3 DNA reads as TGCGCCAGCAGCCCTGCCGGCGGGAGGGCTGACTACGAGCAGTACTTC. It is translated as CASSPAGGRADYEQYF.

The rearrangement uses TRBV15 and TRBJ2-3; perhaps TRBD1 as D (6 bases). The CDR3 sequence is 14 residues long. The V end lost 10 bases, the J end lost 0 bases, and 14 bases lay between the germline ends. Germline CDR1 is LNHNV and CDR2 is YYDKDF (reference sequence). The CDR3 DNA sequence: TGTGCCAGCGCAGGGGTGGGGAGCACAGATACGCAGTATTTT. As protein: CASAGVGSTDTQYF. Full variable domain (rest looked up from reference TRBV15 and TRBJ2-3): DAMVIQNPRYQVTQFGKPVTLSCSQTLNHNVMYWYQQKSSQAPKLLFHYYDKDFNNEADTPDNFQSRRPNTSFCFLDIRSPGLGDTAMYLCASAGVGSTDTQYFGPGTRLTVL.

The rearrangement uses TRBV11-2 and TRBJ2-7; a possible D gene is TRBD2 (6 bases). Trimming cost V 0 bases and J 9 bases, with 15 bases left between them. Germline V gene sequence: CDR1 SGHAT, CDR2 FQNNGV. This CDR3 has 14 residues. CDR3 protein: CASSLEVTSPTQYF. The CDR3 nucleotides are TGTGCCAGCAGCTTAGAGGTGACTAGTCCTACGCAGTACTTC.

The DNA for the CDR3 is TGCGCCAGCAGCCAAGATGGGACAGGGGGTGTCGAGCAGTACTTC. This encodes CASSQDGTGGVEQYF. The V and J genes are TRBV4-3 and TRBJ2-7; 11 positions match TRBD1. V shed 0 bases, J shed 6 bases, and the junction held 4 bases outside the gene matches. The CDR3 is 15 amino acids. Germline CDR1 LGHNA, CDR2 YSLEER.

This chain connects TRBV2 to TRBJ2-1, with no clear D. Trimming stripped 6 bases from V and 10 bases from J, with 16 bases between. There are 13 residues in the CDR3. The germline V gene encodes CDR1 SNHLY and CDR2 FYNNEI. The CDR3 coding sequence is TGTGCCAGCAGACGACGATCGGAAGGCGAGCAGTTCTTC. This gives the protein CASRRRSEGEQFF.